The clone carrying this T cell receptor (beta chain) was seen just once. The V gene's germline CDR1 is SNHLY and CDR2 FYNNEI. V lost 6 bases to trimming and J lost 5 bases, with 13 bases between them. This CDR3 has 13 amino acids. The record originates from a study of control samples from healthy donors and cancer patients. Some clones are missing from TCRdb's copy, which holds only in-frame ones; the method was immunoSEQ multiplex PCR. This table has just under 80,000 clones, about 90% appearing once. This chain joins TRBV2 and TRBJ1-2, with D perhaps TRBD1 (6 bases). Sequencing used PBMCs. The sequence derives from a woman in her fifties or sixties with head and neck cancer. The CDR3 DNA sequence: TGTGCCAGCAGAGGGGACACGGCATATGGCTACACCTTC. This codes for CASRGDTAYGYTF.